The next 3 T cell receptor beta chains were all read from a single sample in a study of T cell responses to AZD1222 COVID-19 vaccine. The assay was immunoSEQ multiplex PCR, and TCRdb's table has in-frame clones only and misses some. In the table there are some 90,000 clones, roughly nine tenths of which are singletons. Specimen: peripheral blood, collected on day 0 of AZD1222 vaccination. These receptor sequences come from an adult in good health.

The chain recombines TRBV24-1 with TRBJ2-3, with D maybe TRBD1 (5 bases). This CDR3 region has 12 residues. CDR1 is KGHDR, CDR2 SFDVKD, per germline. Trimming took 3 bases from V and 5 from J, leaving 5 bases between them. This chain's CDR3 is CATSDRGDTQYF. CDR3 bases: TGTGCCACCAGTGATAGGGGAGATACGCAGTATTTT.

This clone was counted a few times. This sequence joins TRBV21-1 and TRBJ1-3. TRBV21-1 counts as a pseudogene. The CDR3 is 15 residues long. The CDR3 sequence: CASILCLLSGNTIYF. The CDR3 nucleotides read TGTGCCAGCATCCTATGTCTTCTCTCTGGAAACACCATATATTTT.

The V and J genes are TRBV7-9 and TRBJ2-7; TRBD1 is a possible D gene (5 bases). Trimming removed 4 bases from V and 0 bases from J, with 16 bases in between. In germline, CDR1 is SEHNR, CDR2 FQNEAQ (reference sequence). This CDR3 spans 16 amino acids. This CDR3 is CASSYPLGVDSYEQYF. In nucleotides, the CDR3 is TGTGCCAGCAGCTACCCATTAGGGGTAGACTCCTACGAGCAGTACTTC.